The T cell receptor (beta chain) under discussion was sequenced for a study of CD8+ T cells in alopecia areata. Regarding the study as a whole: TCR sharing across patients was less clear than in mice, possibly HLA-related. Lesional scalp displayed greater clonality than normal scalp, most notably in alopecia totalis/universalis.

This clone turned up a few times. Its target is not known. The gene names here belong to mouse. The CDR3 end lies 4 residues beyond the end of the read and is filled in from the germline J gene. Sorting used CD4, CD8alpha, NKG2D, NKG2ACE and other markers on pooled cutaneous lymph node cells. Sequencing relied on a cDNA template that was reverse transcribed from extracted RNA. Sequenced by immunoSEQ multiplex PCR; TCRdb stores in-frame clones only, minus some. The sample was found to contain approximately 300,000 clones, and every one recurs. Germline V gives CDR1 NNHNN, CDR2 SYGAGS (reference sequence). The CDR3 totals 16 residues. The junction had 2 bases not matched to a gene; V was cut back by 1 base and J by 1 base.

The sequenced sample was CD4+ T cells sorted from a lymph node. The gene calls are TRBV13-2 and TRBJ2-1; 10 positions agree with TRBD2. The TCR was taken from a C3H/HeJ mouse with alopecia areata. MHC haplotype of the strain: H2-k. Incomplete CDR3 DNA: TGTGCCAGCGGTGATCCGACTGGGGGGAACTATGCT. Translating gives CASGDPTGGNYA. The CDR3 as a whole reads CASGDPTGGNYAEQFF.